This passage covers 9 T cell receptor beta chains from one sample sequenced in a study of cytomegalovirus exposure and HLA in healthy donors. PCR amplification relied on 60 Vbeta primers (plus 13 Jbeta primers). Assay: immunoSEQ multiplex PCR; the TCRdb copy retains only in-frame clones and omits some. This table holds 55,000 to 80,000 clones, about 70% found once. The sample consisted of PBMCs. The source of these receptors is a woman in her 30s in good health and CMV-seropositive.

The chain combines TRBV5-6 with TRBJ2-7; D may be TRBD1 (8 bases). The V and J ends lost 4 bases and 2 bases respectively, with 16 bases between them. The germline CDR1 and CDR2 sequences are SGHDT and YYEEEE. This CDR3 is 15 amino acids long. The CDR3 protein is CASSERDRTTYEQYF. The CDR3 region has the DNA TGTGCCAGCAGCGAGCGGGACAGGACCACCTACGAGCAGTACTTC. Full variable domain (outside the CDR3, taken from reference TRBV5-6 and TRBJ2-7): DAGVTQSPTHLIKTRGQQVTLRCSPKSGHDTVSWYQQALGQGPQFIFQYYEEEERQRGNFPDRFSGHQFPNYSSELNVNALLLGDSALYLCASSERDRTTYEQYFGPGTRLTVT.

This clone was seen only a few times. J is TRBJ2-7 and V is TRBV23-1; 11 bases line up with TRBD2. TRBV23-1 is an ORF, and what it does is uncertain. Germline trimming cut 7 bases from V and 7 bases from J; bases unmatched to any gene: 33. This CDR3 contains 22 residues. In DNA form, the CDR3 reads TGCGCCAGCACTGAAGGCAGGGGGCTTGTAGTGTTAGCGGGAGGGCAGTATTGGGAGCAGTACTTC. Translation gives CASTEGRGLVVLAGGQYWEQYF.

In this sample, this clone turned up a few times. The V gene is TRBV6-6, the J gene TRBJ2-3; a weak D match, TRBD2 (6 bases). There are 14 residues in the CDR3. Germline V CDR1 and CDR2: MNHNY, SVGAGI (reference sequence). Trimming took off 5 bases at V and 4 bases at J, with 13 bases between the two ends. In DNA form, the CDR3 reads TGTGCCAGCAGTCTAACTAGCTCCCCAGATACGCAGTATTTT. Its protein is CASSLTSSPDTQYF.

The chain uses TRBV14 and TRBJ2-1; D might be TRBD1 (6 bases). The CDR3 contains 15 residues. Germline CDR1 reads SGHDN; CDR2 reads FVKESK. Trimming took 1 base from V and 7 from J, leaving 14 bases between them. CDR3 sequence (DNA): TGTGCCAGCAGCCAAGGTCGACAGGTTTGGAATGAGCAGTTCTTC. Translating it yields CASSQGRQVWNEQFF.

This sequence joins TRBV29-1 and TRBJ1-5; the match to TRBD1 covers 11 bases. CDR3 length equals 13 residues. Germline CDR1 SQVTM, CDR2 ANQGSEA. J gave up 5 bases and V 6 bases, and 3 bases lay outside the gene matches. The CDR3 DNA reads TGCAGCGTAGGACAGGGGGCAGATCAGCCCCAGCATTTT. The encoded protein is CSVGQGADQPQHF.

The rearrangement links TRBV5-1 to TRBJ2-5; D may be TRBD1 (5 bases). V shed 7 bases and J shed 4 bases, with 17 bases lying between them. The CDR3 has 14 amino acids. Germline lookup yields CDR1 SGHRS and CDR2 YFSETQ. The CDR3 DNA reads as TGCGCCAGCCAACCCCGGCAGGGTGGAGAGACCCAGTACTTC. Amino acids: CASQPRQGGETQYF.

This clone has just one count. This chain links TRBV5-1 with TRBJ1-2, with TRBD1 matching over 10 bases. This CDR3 has 15 amino acids. Trimming removed 4 bases from V and 6 bases from J; junction bases left unmatched: 9. The germline CDR1 and CDR2 sequences are SGHRS and YFSETQ. CDR3 amino acids: CASSPTGQGIDGYTF. CDR3 coding DNA: TGCGCCAGCAGCCCTACGGGACAGGGGATAGATGGCTACACCTTC. Together with reference TRBV5-1 and TRBJ1-2, the CDR3 gives the full variable domain: KAGVTQTPRYLIKTRGQQVTLSCSPISGHRSVSWYQQTPGQGLQFLFEYFSETQRNKGNFPGRFSGRQFSNSRSEMNVSTLELGDSALYLCASSPTGQGIDGYTFGSGTRLTVV.

This clone was picked up a small number of times. V usage is TRBV4-1 and J usage is TRBJ1-5; 7 nucleotides line up with TRBD1. Germline CDR1 and CDR2: MGHRA and YSYEKL. V lost 4 bases and J lost 5; bases outside the gene matches: 2. The length of the CDR3 is 13 residues. The CDR3 DNA is TGCGCCAGCAGCCTCGACAGGGATCAGCCCCAGCATTTT. Translating it yields CASSLDRDQPQHF.

This rearrangement joins TRBV25-1 to TRBJ2-5, with D possibly TRBD2 on 6 matching bases. The CDR3 covers 14 residues. The V gene lost 5 bases and the J gene lost 4 bases, with 14 bases spanning the gap. The germline V gene encodes CDR1 MGHDK and CDR2 SYGVNS. In DNA form, the CDR3 reads TGTGCCAGCAGTCGGGGAGGAGGGGTAGAGACCCAGTACTTC. It is translated as CASSRGGGVETQYF.